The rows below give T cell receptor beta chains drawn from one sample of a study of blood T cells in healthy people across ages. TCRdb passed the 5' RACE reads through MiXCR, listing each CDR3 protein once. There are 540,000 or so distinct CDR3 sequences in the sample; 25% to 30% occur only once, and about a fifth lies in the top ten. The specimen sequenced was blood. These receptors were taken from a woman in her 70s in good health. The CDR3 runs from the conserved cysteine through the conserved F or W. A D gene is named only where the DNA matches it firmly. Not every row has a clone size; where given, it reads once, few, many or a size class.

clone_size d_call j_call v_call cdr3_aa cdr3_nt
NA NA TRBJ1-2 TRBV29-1 CSVPRGYGYTF TGCAGCGTGCCCAGGGGCTATGGCTACACCTTC
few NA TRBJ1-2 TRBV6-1 CASSEAGGPYGYTF TGTGCCAGCAGTGAAGCTGGGGGTCCCTATGGCTACACCTTC
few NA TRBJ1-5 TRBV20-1 CSARGQGITVNQPQHF TGCAGTGCTAGGGGGCAGGGGATAACGGTCAATCAGCCCCAGCATTTT
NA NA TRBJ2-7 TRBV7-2 CASSLRPGVPSYEQYF TGTGCCAGCAGCTTAAGGCCGGGGGTCCCCTCCTACGAGCAGTACTTC
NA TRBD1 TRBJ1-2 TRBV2 CASGTGGFYGYTF TGTGCCAGCGGGACAGGGGGATTCTATGGCTACACCTTC
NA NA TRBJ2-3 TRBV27 CASRSTSTDTQYF TGTGCCAGCAGGTCCACTAGCACAGATACGCAGTATTTT
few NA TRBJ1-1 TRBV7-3 CASSLHMNTEAFF TGTGCCAGCAGCTTACACATGAACACTGAAGCTTTCTTT
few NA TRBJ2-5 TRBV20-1 CSARDRHRTFQETQYF TGCAGTGCTAGAGATCGACACCGAACTTTCCAAGAGACCCAGTACTTC
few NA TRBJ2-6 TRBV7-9 CASSLGLEFSGANVLTF TGTGCCAGCAGCTTAGGCTTAGAATTCTCTGGGGCCAACGTCCTGACTTTC
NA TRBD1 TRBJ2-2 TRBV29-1 CSVRTGLLVDTGELFF TGCAGCGTCCGGACAGGGCTTTTAGTGGACACCGGGGAGCTGTTTTTT
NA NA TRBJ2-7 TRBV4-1 CASSQGDLTYEQYF TGCGCCAGCAGCCAGGGGGACTTAACCTACGAGCAGTACTTC
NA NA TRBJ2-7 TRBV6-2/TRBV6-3 CASSRPRGSEQYF TGTGCCAGCAGTCGACCCAGGGGCAGCGAGCAGTACTTC
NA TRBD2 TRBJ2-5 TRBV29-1 CSVVPLAGGLGEQYF TGCAGCGTTGTTCCCTTAGCGGGAGGGCTTGGTGAGCAGTACTTC
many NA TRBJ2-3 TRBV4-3 CASSPRQGGRADTQYF TGCGCCAGCAGCCCTAGACAGGGTGGGAGGGCAGATACGCAGTATTTT
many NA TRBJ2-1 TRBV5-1 CASSLTVGSYNEQFF TGCGCCAGCAGCTTGACAGTAGGCTCCTACAATGAGCAGTTCTTC
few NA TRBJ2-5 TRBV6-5 CASSYRGNIEETQYF TGCGCCAGCAGTTACCGGGGAAATATAGAAGAGACCCAGTACTTC
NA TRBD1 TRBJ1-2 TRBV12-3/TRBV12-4 CASSFGFRGRGYTF TGTGCCAGCAGTTTTGGGTTCAGGGGGCGGGGCTACACCTTC
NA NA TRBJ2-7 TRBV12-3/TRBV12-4 CAVGLEQYF TGTGCAGTAGGGCTCGAGCAGTACTTC
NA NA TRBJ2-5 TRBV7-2 CASSWDVSQETQYF TGTGCCAGCAGCTGGGACGTTTCCCAAGAGACCCAGTACTTC
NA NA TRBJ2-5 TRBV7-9 CASSLLGLAQYF TGTGCCAGCAGCTTGCTGGGTCTGGCCCAGTACTTC
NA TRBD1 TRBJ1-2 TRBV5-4 CASSLTGADYGYTF TGTGCCAGCAGCTTGACAGGGGCGGACTATGGCTACACCTTC
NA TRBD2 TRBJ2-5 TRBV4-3 CASSQEAGVGETQYF TGCGCCAGCAGCCAAGAAGCGGGGGTCGGGGAGACCCAGTACTTC
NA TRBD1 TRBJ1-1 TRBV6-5 CASRRQGDTEAFF TGTGCCAGCAGGCGACAGGGAGACACTGAAGCTTTCTTT
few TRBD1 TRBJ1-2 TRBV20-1 CSAEGQGAGYGYTF TGCAGTGCTGAGGGACAGGGGGCGGGCTATGGCTACACCTTC
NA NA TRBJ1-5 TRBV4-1 CASSQEGSRDQPQHF TGCGCCAGCAGCCAAGAAGGCAGCCGGGATCAGCCCCAGCATTTT
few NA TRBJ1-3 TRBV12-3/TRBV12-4 CASILGQSGNTIYF TGTGCCAGCATCCTGGGGCAGTCTGGAAACACCATATATTTT
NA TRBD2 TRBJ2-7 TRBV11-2 CASSQGLHYEQYF TGTGCCAGCAGCCAGGGACTACACTACGAGCAGTACTTC
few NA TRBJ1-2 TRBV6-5 CASSTGRSRGYTF TGTGCCAGCAGTACTGGAAGGTCTAGAGGCTACACCTTC
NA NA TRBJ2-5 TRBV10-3 CAISEGVRETQYF TGTGCCATCAGTGAGGGAGTGCGGGAGACCCAGTACTTC
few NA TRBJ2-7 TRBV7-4 CASSTLLPYSYEQYF TGTGCCAGCAGCACATTGTTACCCTACTCCTACGAGCAGTACTTC
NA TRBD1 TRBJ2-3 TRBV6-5 CASRGQGRDTQYF TGTGCCAGCAGGGGACAGGGGAGAGATACGCAGTATTTT
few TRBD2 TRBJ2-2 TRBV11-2 CASSLVSGGGELFF TGTGCCAGCAGCTTAGTATCGGGGGGCGGGGAGCTGTTTTTT
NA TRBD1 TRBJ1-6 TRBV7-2 CASSSPSGTGYSPLHF TGTGCCAGCAGCTCACCCTCCGGGACAGGGTACTCACCCCTCCACTTT
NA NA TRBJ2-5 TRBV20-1 CSASEGRGSKTQNF TGCAGTGCTAGTGAAGGTCGGGGGTCAAAGACCCAGAACTTC
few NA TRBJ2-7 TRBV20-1 CSASSGSKYEQYF TGCAGTGCTAGTTCAGGGAGTAAATACGAGCAGTACTTC